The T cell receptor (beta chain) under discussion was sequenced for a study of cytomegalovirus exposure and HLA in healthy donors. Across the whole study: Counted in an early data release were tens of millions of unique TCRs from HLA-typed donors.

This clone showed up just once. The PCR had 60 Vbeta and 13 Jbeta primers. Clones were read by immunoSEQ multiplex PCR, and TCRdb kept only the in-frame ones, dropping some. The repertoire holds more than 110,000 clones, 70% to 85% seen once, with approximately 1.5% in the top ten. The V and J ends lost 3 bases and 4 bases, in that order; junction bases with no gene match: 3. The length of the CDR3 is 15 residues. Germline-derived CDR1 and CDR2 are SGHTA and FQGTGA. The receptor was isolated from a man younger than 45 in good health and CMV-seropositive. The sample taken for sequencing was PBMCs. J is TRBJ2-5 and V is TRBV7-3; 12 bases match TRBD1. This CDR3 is CASSLGQGARETQYF. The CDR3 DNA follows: TGTGCCAGCAGCTTGGGACAGGGGGCGCGAGAGACCCAGTACTTC.